The clone carrying this TCR beta chain occurred once. Antigen: not known. This sample's treatment: oral pan-JAK inhibitor, 5-10 mg twice daily. Peripheral blood, together with lesional scalp punch biopsies, was collected from alopecia areata patients. Reverse transcribed after extraction, RNA yielded cDNA as the sequencing template. The repertoire was sequenced with immunoSEQ multiplex PCR; TCRdb's copy has only in-frame clones and lacks some. The sample records approximately 210,000 clones, about three fifths being singletons. These data are taken from a study of CD8+ T cells in alopecia areata. About the research overall: Affected scalp percentage determined the severity score of treated patients.

General study results and limits: Among the cells sequenced in scalp samples are also the resident alphabeta T cells of normal skin. As there was one nonresponder, how baseline CD8+ expansion relates to response remains uncertain.

CDR3 length: 13 residues. Germline values: CDR1 SQVTM, CDR2 ANQGSEA. V was shortened by 2 bases and J by 5 bases, with 7 bases between the two germline ends. The chain has TRBV29-1 and TRBJ1-6; D is unresolved. The clonotype was recovered from a human donor with alopecia areata. The material sequenced was CD4+ T cells sorted from blood, taken at week 4, from a patient treated with tofacitinib. CDR3 sequence (DNA): TGCAGCGTTGAATCTGCTAATAATTCACCCCTCCACTTT. Translating gives CSVESANNSPLHF.